This TCR beta chain was recorded in a study of cytomegalovirus exposure and HLA in healthy donors. CDR3 length: 15 amino acids. Per the germline V gene, CDR1 is SGDLS and CDR2 is YYNGEE. The V end lost 3 bases, the J end lost 5 bases, and 16 bases lay between the germline ends. Produced via immunoSEQ multiplex PCR; TCRdb's table is partial and in-frame only. The data hold roughly 150,000 clones, with 94% observed a single time. The chain uses TRBV9 and TRBJ2-3; TRBD2 is a possible D gene (6 bases). Sequencing input: PBMCs. The receptor's source is a young man in good health and CMV-seropositive. The CDR3 DNA reads TGTGCCAGCAGCGAAACGGGACTTCCAGAAGATACGCAGTATTTT. Amino acid sequence: CASSETGLPEDTQYF.